This record covers a single T cell receptor beta chain. Antigen unknown. The assay was immunoSEQ multiplex PCR, and TCRdb's table has in-frame clones only and misses some. The top ten hold roughly 1.4% of the sample, which has 100,000 to 150,000 clones, approximately 88% seen once. After removal of 8 bases from V and 5 bases from J, the junction contained 12 bases not matched to a gene. Germline loops: CDR1 MNHEY, CDR2 SMNVEV (reference sequence). This CDR3 spans 15 amino acids. The sample is drawn from a study of T cell responses to AZD1222 COVID-19 vaccine. Study information: Second-dose intervals near 4 or 12 weeks were combined.

Points from the study as a whole: Nearly half of unique spike-specific TCRs reportedly avoided B.1.351 and B.1.1.7 mutated regions. Spike was spanned by vaccine-associated CD4 TCRs, which were dominant at 160-218 and 743-854.

Specimen: peripheral blood, collected on day 0 of AZD1222 vaccination. V gene TRBV27 combines with J gene TRBJ1-1, with 9 bases that match TRBD1. The clonotype was recovered from an adult in good health. The CDR3 sequence: CASCRTGGSETEAFF. The DNA of the CDR3 is TGTGCCAGCTGCCGTACAGGGGGCTCGGAGACTGAAGCTTTCTTT.